This T cell receptor (beta chain) is from a study of T cell responses to AZD1222 COVID-19 vaccine. Across the whole study: Second doses at about 4 or about 12 weeks were pooled. Study-wide points: Spike regions recognized by vaccine-associated CD4 TCRs spanned the protein, led by 160-218 and 743-854. Spike-specific TCR breadth and depth rose after two AZD1222 doses. Reports say nearly half of spike-specific TCRs go after unmutated variant regions.

This CDR3 region has 18 residues. Data came from immunoSEQ multiplex PCR; TCRdb stores just in-frame clones and leaves some out. The sample lists about 70,000 clones, less than 90% occurring once. Concerning this clone: The antigen is undetermined.

This TCR was sampled from an adult in good health. Specimen: peripheral blood, collected on day 0 of AZD1222 vaccination. V and J are TRBV21-1 and TRBJ2-1; TRBD2 was called by the table and not checked on the DNA. TRBV21-1 is noted as a pseudogene. CDR3 sequence reads: CASSGQGGGQTTYNEQFF. As DNA, the CDR3 is TGTGCCAGCAGCGGCCAGGGCGGGGGGCAAACTACCTACAATGAGCAGTTCTTC.